These T cell receptor beta chains were read from a single sample in a study of CD8 T cells in Susac syndrome. TCRdb independently ran MiXCR on the immunoSEQ multiplex PCR reads; one entry per CDR3 protein. The table has approximately 100,000 distinct CDR3 sequences, around 90% seen once; the top ten hold around 0.14%. What was sequenced was CD4+ T cells from PBMCs. The receptors shown here come from a human donor in good health. Both conserved end residues are part of each CDR3. The order of the fields is D gene, V gene, clone size, J gene, CDR3 protein, CDR3 DNA. The D gene is left open where the match is weak. Clone sizes are given selectively: once, few, many, or a class where the clone is expanded.

TRBD1	TRBV14	.	TRBJ2-3	CASSQGQAKSDTQYF	TGTGCCAGCAGCCAGGGACAGGCGAAGTCAGATACGCAGTATTTT
.	TRBV12-3/TRBV12-4	.	TRBJ2-1	CASSFGGEQFF	TGTGCCAGCAGTTTTGGCGGGGAGCAGTTCTTC
.	TRBV4-3	.	TRBJ1-2	CASSQDLGESYTF	TGCGCCAGCAGCCAAGATCTAGGGGAAAGCTACACCTTC
.	TRBV2	.	TRBJ2-3	CASRTGDSKTDTQYF	TGTGCCAGCAGGACGGGGGACTCTAAAACAGATACGCAGTATTTT
TRBD2	TRBV6-2/TRBV6-3	.	TRBJ2-1	CASSPSGIAYNEQFF	TGTGCCAGCAGCCCCAGCGGGATTGCCTACAATGAGCAGTTCTTC
TRBD1	TRBV5-1	.	TRBJ1-1	CASSWGQGKYTEAFF	TGCGCCAGCAGCTGGGGACAGGGAAAGTACACTGAAGCTTTCTTT
.	TRBV4-2	.	TRBJ2-2	CASSQPANTGELFF	TGTGCCAGCAGCCAGCCTGCAAACACCGGGGAGCTGTTTTTT
.	TRBV3-1	.	TRBJ2-7	CASSQVGVYEQYF	TGTGCCAGCAGCCAAGTTGGGGTTTACGAGCAGTACTTC
.	TRBV18	.	TRBJ1-1	CASSPPGDTEAFF	TGTGCCAGCTCACCACCGGGGGATACTGAAGCTTTCTTT
.	TRBV11-1	few	TRBJ1-2	CASSLSSNYGYTF	TGTGCCAGCAGCTTATCCTCGAATTATGGCTACACCTTC
.	TRBV10-3	.	TRBJ1-1	CAIGGGRVQAATEAFF	TGTGCCATCGGGGGGGGGAGAGTACAGGCCGCGACTGAAGCTTTCTTT
TRBD2	TRBV7-8	.	TRBJ2-1	CASSYGGSSYNEQFF	TGTGCCAGCAGCTATGGCGGGAGCTCCTACAATGAGCAGTTCTTC
.	TRBV11-1	.	TRBJ1-3	CASSLGLPSGNTIYF	TGTGCCAGCAGCCTGGGACTGCCCTCTGGAAACACCATATATTTT
.	TRBV4-2	.	TRBJ2-1	CASSQLAAHNEQFF	TGTGCCAGCAGCCAGTTGGCGGCCCACAATGAGCAGTTCTTC
TRBD2	TRBV30	.	TRBJ2-7	CAWSRAGTYEQYF	TGTGCCTGGAGTCGAGCGGGGACCTACGAGCAGTACTTC
TRBD1	TRBV6-2/TRBV6-3	.	TRBJ2-7	CASSYSGTGPAYEQYF	TGTGCCAGCAGTTACTCTGGGACAGGGCCAGCCTACGAGCAGTACTTC
TRBD2	TRBV7-2	.	TRBJ2-5	CASSLFGTSGGRETQYF	TGTGCCAGCAGCTTATTCGGGACTAGCGGGGGACGAGAGACCCAGTACTTC
.	TRBV11-2	.	TRBJ2-2	CASSLFELAGGAGELFF	TGTGCCAGCAGCTTATTTGAGCTAGCTGGCGGGGCCGGGGAGCTGTTTTTT
TRBD1	TRBV2	once	TRBJ1-1	CASSDGQGAIAEAFF	TGTGCCAGCAGTGATGGGCAGGGGGCGATCGCTGAAGCTTTCTTT
.	TRBV12-3/TRBV12-4	once	TRBJ2-1	CASSPSPIRYNEQFF	TGTGCCAGCAGCCCATCCCCTATCAGGTACAATGAGCAGTTCTTC
TRBD1	TRBV27	.	TRBJ1-5	CASSMTSGPGQGYQPQHF	TGTGCCAGCAGTATGACTTCAGGACCGGGACAGGGTTATCAGCCCCAGCATTTT
.	TRBV30	.	TRBJ2-1	CACRVKSGQFF	TGTGCCTGCCGAGTAAAGAGTGGGCAGTTCTTC
TRBD1	TRBV7-2	.	TRBJ1-6	CASSSRPGQSNSPLHF	TGTGCCAGCAGCTCACGGCCGGGACAGAGTAATTCACCCCTCCACTTT
.	TRBV7-2	.	TRBJ2-5	CASSLAEAYQETQYF	TGTGCCAGCAGCTTAGCGGAGGCCTACCAAGAGACCCAGTACTTC
.	TRBV7-2	once	TRBJ1-1	CASSLGARGIYTEAFF	TGTGCCAGCAGCTTAGGGGCGAGAGGGATATACACTGAAGCTTTCTTT
.	TRBV5-5	.	TRBJ1-2	CASSELPSYGYTF	TGTGCCAGCAGCGAACTCCCTTCCTATGGCTACACCTTC
.	TRBV4-3	.	TRBJ2-7	CASSQDLQRALPYEQYF	TGCGCCAGCAGCCAAGATTTACAGCGGGCCCTTCCCTACGAGCAGTACTTC
.	TRBV29-1	once	TRBJ1-1	CSVRGDFTEAFF	TGCAGCGTACGGGGTGACTTCACTGAAGCTTTCTTT
.	TRBV4-1	.	TRBJ2-3	CASSQAAGSRGGTDTQYF	TGCGCCAGCAGCCAAGCAGCTGGGTCACGCGGGGGCACAGATACGCAGTATTTT
.	TRBV6-1	.	TRBJ2-5	CASSEALGTQETQYF	TGTGCCAGCAGTGAAGCGCTTGGGACACAAGAGACCCAGTACTTC
.	TRBV25-1	.	TRBJ1-1	CASSEWNTEAFF	TGTGCCAGCAGTGAATGGAACACTGAAGCTTTCTTT
.	TRBV7-2	once	TRBJ2-1	CASSLASWDLSYNEQFF	TGTGCCAGCAGCTTAGCGTCTTGGGATCTCTCCTACAATGAGCAGTTCTTC
TRBD2	TRBV7-2	once	TRBJ2-7	CASSLEAGGPRSYEQYF	TGTGCCAGCAGCTTAGAAGCGGGAGGGCCAAGGTCCTACGAGCAGTACTTC
.	TRBV7-9	.	TRBJ2-2	CASSPLGGELFF	TGTGCCAGCAGCCCCTTGGGCGGGGAGCTGTTTTTT
TRBD1	TRBV2	.	TRBJ1-6	CASSEGTAWPVDNSPLHF	TGTGCCAGCAGTGAGGGGACAGCATGGCCGGTAGATAATTCACCCCTCCACTTT
.	TRBV4-1	.	TRBJ1-4	CASSHPRDRDPTNEKLFF	TGCGCCAGCAGCCACCCCCGCGACCGGGACCCAACTAATGAAAAACTGTTTTTT
.	TRBV20-1	.	TRBJ1-1	CSASRTYYEAFF	TGCAGTGCTTCGAGGACATATTACGAAGCTTTCTTT
.	TRBV12-3/TRBV12-4	.	TRBJ1-2	CASSFGTANYGYTF	TGTGCCAGCAGTTTTGGTACAGCTAACTATGGCTACACCTTC
.	TRBV6-1	.	TRBJ2-2	CASRRTGDPNTGELFF	TGTGCCAGCAGGCGTACGGGAGATCCGAACACCGGGGAGCTGTTTTTT
.	TRBV6-1	once	TRBJ2-2	CASRRDNLKTGELFF	TGTGCCAGCAGACGGGACAATTTAAAAACCGGGGAGCTGTTTTTT
.	TRBV6-2/TRBV6-3	.	TRBJ1-1	CASSRLGVGPTEAFF	TGTGCCAGCAGTCGACTTGGGGTGGGGCCGACTGAAGCTTTCTTT
.	TRBV7-2	.	TRBJ2-3	CASSLLGGPGADTQYF	TGTGCCAGCAGCTTACTGGGGGGGCCCGGGGCAGATACGCAGTATTTT
TRBD1	TRBV19	once	TRBJ1-5	CASSILEGTGNQPQHF	TGTGCCAGTAGTATCCTCGAGGGGACAGGAAATCAGCCCCAGCATTTT
.	TRBV20-1	.	TRBJ1-5	CSARRAGGNQPQHF	TGCAGTGCTAGGAGGGCAGGGGGCAATCAGCCCCAGCATTTT
.	TRBV18	.	TRBJ2-7	CASSPLAGDSYEQYF	TGTGCCAGCTCACCTTTGGCCGGCGACTCCTACGAGCAGTACTTC
.	TRBV3-1	.	TRBJ1-1	CASRGTWGMNTEAFF	TGTGCCAGCAGGGGGACGTGGGGGATGAACACTGAAGCTTTCTTT
.	TRBV10-3	.	TRBJ2-7	CAIRTSTYEQYF	TGTGCCATCAGGACATCCACCTACGAGCAGTACTTC
.	TRBV3-1	.	TRBJ1-1	CASSPQGRTLGTEAFF	TGTGCCAGCAGCCCCCAGGGACGGACCCTCGGCACTGAAGCTTTCTTT
.	TRBV25-1	.	TRBJ2-7	CASSDPGNIYEQYF	TGTGCCAGCAGTGACCCGGGAAACATATACGAGCAGTACTTC
TRBD1	TRBV20-1	.	TRBJ1-5	CSAMRQGARSNQPQHF	TGCAGTGCTATGAGACAGGGGGCTCGGAGCAATCAGCCCCAGCATTTT
.	TRBV3-1	.	TRBJ2-1	CTSSGLASSNEQFF	TGTACCAGCAGCGGGCTAGCGAGTTCCAATGAGCAGTTCTTC
TRBD1	TRBV12-3/TRBV12-4	.	TRBJ2-5	CASSWTGFGETQYF	TGTGCCAGCAGTTGGACAGGGTTCGGAGAGACCCAGTACTTC
.	TRBV7-2	.	TRBJ1-3	CASSLDGRLGNTIYF	TGTGCCAGCAGCTTAGATGGCCGACTAGGAAACACCATATATTTT
.	TRBV4-3	once	TRBJ2-6	CASSQLGGAVAGANVLTF	TGCGCCAGCAGCCAATTAGGGGGGGCCGTGGCTGGGGCCAACGTCCTGACTTTC
.	TRBV2	few	TRBJ2-7	CASTWLAYEQYF	TGTGCCAGCACCTGGCTGGCCTACGAGCAGTACTTC
.	TRBV5-4	few	TRBJ1-1	CASSLGGNTEAFF	TGTGCCAGCAGCTTGGGGGGGAACACTGAAGCTTTCTTT
.	TRBV5-1	.	TRBJ2-3	CASGGQGTTDTQYF	TGCGCCAGCGGCGGGCAGGGTACCACAGATACGCAGTATTTT
.	TRBV5-4	.	TRBJ2-2	CASSLDQPNTGELFF	TGTGCCAGCAGCTTGGACCAGCCGAACACCGGGGAGCTGTTTTTT